The 8 T cell receptor beta chains below all came from one sample that was sequenced in a study of OX40 agonist ivuxolimab in advanced cancers. The assay was immunoSEQ multiplex PCR, and TCRdb's table has in-frame clones only and misses some. This table has tens of thousands of clones, about 80% appearing once. The sequences come from CD4+ or CD8+ T cells sorted from blood, collected in a trial of the OX40 agonist ivuxolimab. These receptors were collected from an adult with an advanced solid tumor such as melanoma, head and neck, liver or kidney cancer.

The chain combines TRBV18 with TRBJ1-1, with D perhaps matching TRBD1 (5 bases). The V gene's germline CDR1 is KGHSH and CDR2 LQKENI. V was shortened by 6 bases and J by 5 bases, with 13 bases between the two germline ends. The CDR3 is 13 amino acids. Here the CDR3 DNA reads TGTGCCAGCTCCCAAGGGGTGCATACTGAAGCTTTCTTT. Translation gives CASSQGVHTEAFF.

This chain joins TRBV28 and TRBJ1-2; 7 nucleotides line up with TRBD1. From germline, CDR1 is MDHEN and CDR2 SYDVKM. V shed 2 bases and J 7 bases; nucleotides not matched to a gene: 10. CDR3 length: 15 amino acids. The CDR3 bases are TGTGCCAGCAGTTTACCCGGGACAGCCTCACCTGGCTACACCTTC. Its translation is CASSLPGTASPGYTF.

V gene TRBV5-3 combines with J gene TRBJ1-2, with 8 nucleotides matching TRBD1. Being an ORF, TRBV5-3 has a function that is uncertain. V lost 3 bases to trimming and J lost 3 bases; unmatched junction nucleotides: 7. The CDR3 is 15 residues long. In nucleotides, the CDR3 is TGTGCCAGAAGCTGGACAGGGAGTATTGACTATGGCTACACCTTC. The encoded protein is CARSWTGSIDYGYTF.

J is TRBJ2-7 and V is TRBV5-1; D could derive from TRBD1 or TRBD2 (5 bases each). CDR1 and CDR2 from the germline V gene are SGHRS and YFSETQ. This CDR3 spans 14 amino acids. Trimming took 4 bases from V and 2 from J, leaving 13 bases between them. CDR3: CASSTGLGPYEQYF. The DNA of the CDR3 is TGCGCCAGCAGCACCGGACTGGGACCCTACGAGCAGTACTTC.

The chain joins TRBV6-1 to TRBJ2-5; TRBD1 might be the D (7 bases). There are 14 residues in the CDR3. Trimming took 2 bases from V and 3 from J, leaving 10 bases between them. Germline V lookup: CDR1 MNHNS, CDR2 SASEGT. CDR3 sequence reads: CASSEQGEEETQYF. In DNA form, the CDR3 reads TGTGCCAGCAGTGAACAGGGGGAGGAAGAGACCCAGTACTTC.

CDR3 sequence: CASTRLTEAFF. The CDR3 coding sequence is TGTGCCAGCACAAGGCTCACTGAAGCTTTCTTT. The genes are TRBV6-1 and TRBJ1-1; D remains ambiguous. V gave up 7 bases and J gave up 4 bases, with 7 bases separating them. This CDR3 spans 11 amino acids. Germline CDR1 is MNHNS and CDR2 is SASEGT.

The chain links TRBV5-4 to TRBJ1-1, with TRBD1 identical over 7 bases. Trimming cost V 4 bases and J 7 bases; bases outside gene matches: 16. This CDR3 spans 16 amino acids. Looked up from germline, CDR1 is SGHNT and CDR2 is YYREEE (reference sequence). The CDR3 DNA is TGTGCCAGCAGCCCTACTGGGACAGCCGCTAGGTTTGAAGCTTTCTTT. It codes for CASSPTGTAARFEAFF. The whole variable domain, remainder taken from reference TRBV5-4 and TRBJ1-1, is ETGVTQSPTHLIKTRGQQVTLRCSSQSGHNTVSWYQQALGQGPQFIFQYYREEENGRGNFPPRFSGLQFPNYSSELNVNALELDDSALYLCASSPTGTAARFEAFFGQGTRLTVV.

V and J are TRBV7-2 and TRBJ1-1; the D is unclear. CDR1 SGHTA and CDR2 FQGNSA come from the germline V gene. The CDR3 has 13 residues. V lost 6 bases, J lost 2 bases, and 10 bases lay in between. CDR3 amino acids: CASRVGPNTEAFF. The CDR3, as DNA: TGTGCCAGCAGGGTAGGGCCAAACACTGAAGCTTTCTTT.